This record concerns one T cell receptor beta chain sequence. The sample comes from a study of T cell changes during pregnancy in multiple sclerosis. Produced via immunoSEQ multiplex PCR; TCRdb's table is partial and in-frame only. The table records around 53,000 clones, about 92% of them present only once. The V gene end was trimmed by 3 bases and the J gene end by 4 bases; junction bases not matched to a gene: 6. Germline V CDR1 and CDR2: LGHNA, YSLEER. CDR3 length: 15 amino acids. Sample: CD8+ T cells from peripheral blood mononuclear cells, taken before pregnancy. This sequence joins TRBV4-3 and TRBJ2-7, with 10 bases fitting TRBD1. This TCR was sampled from a female donor with multiple sclerosis, enrolled in a pregnancy study. This CDR3 is CASSQRTGGLYEQYF. DNA of the CDR3: TGCGCCAGCAGCCAGCGGACAGGGGGACTTTACGAGCAGTACTTC.